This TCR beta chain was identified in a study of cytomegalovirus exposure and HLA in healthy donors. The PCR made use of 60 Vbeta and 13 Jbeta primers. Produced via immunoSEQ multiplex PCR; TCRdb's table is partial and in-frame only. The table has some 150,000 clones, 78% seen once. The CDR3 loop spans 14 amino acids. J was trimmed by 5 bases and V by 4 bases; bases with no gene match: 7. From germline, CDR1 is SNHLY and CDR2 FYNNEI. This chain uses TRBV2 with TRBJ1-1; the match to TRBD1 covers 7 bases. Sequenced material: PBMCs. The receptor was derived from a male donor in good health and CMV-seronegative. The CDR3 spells CASSAVRGQTEAFF. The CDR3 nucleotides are TGTGCCAGCAGTGCGGTAAGGGGGCAAACTGAAGCTTTCTTT.